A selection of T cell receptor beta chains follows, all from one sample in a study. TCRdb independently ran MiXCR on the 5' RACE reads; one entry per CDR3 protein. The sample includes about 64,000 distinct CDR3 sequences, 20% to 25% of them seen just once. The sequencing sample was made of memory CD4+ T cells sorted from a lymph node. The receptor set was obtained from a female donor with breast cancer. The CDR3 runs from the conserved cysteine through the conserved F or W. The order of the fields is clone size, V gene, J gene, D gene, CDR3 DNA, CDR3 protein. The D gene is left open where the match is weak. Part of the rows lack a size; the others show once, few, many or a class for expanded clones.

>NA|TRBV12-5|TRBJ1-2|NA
TGTGCTAGTGGTTTGGTACTTGGACAAATCACACCGGATGGCTACACCTTC
CASGLVLGQITPDGYTF
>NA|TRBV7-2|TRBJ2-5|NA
TGTGCCAGCAGCTCGGGGTTGGAGACCCAGTACTTC
CASSSGLETQYF
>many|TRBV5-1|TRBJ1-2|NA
TGCGCCAGCAGCTTGTCCCTTAGCGGATCCTATGGCTACACCTTC
CASSLSLSGSYGYTF
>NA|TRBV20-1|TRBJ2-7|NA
TGCAGTGCTAGAGGTCCTGGCAGCTCCTACGAGCAGTACTTC
CSARGPGSSYEQYF
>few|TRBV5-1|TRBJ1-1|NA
TGCGCCAGCAGCTTGAACGGAGGCGTTGAAGCTTTCTTT
CASSLNGGVEAFF
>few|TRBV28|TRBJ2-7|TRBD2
TGTGCCAGCAGTTTATCGGGGCTAGCGGGAGGGCTCGAGCAGTACTTC
CASSLSGLAGGLEQYF
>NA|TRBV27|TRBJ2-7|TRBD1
TGTGCCAGCAGTTCCCAGGGACAGAGAGGCTACGAGCAGTACTTC
CASSSQGQRGYEQYF
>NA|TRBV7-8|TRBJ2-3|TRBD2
TGTGCCAGCAGCTTAGTTGTAGCGGGAGTGCACCCAGATACGCAGTATTTT
CASSLVVAGVHPDTQYF
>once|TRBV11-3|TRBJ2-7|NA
TGTGCCAGCAGATCCGGGCCGACGGGGAACTACGAGCAGAACTTC
CASRSGPTGNYEQNF
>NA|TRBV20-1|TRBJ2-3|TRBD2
TGCAGTGCTAGGTCGCTCGGGACTAGTGTCAATACGCAGTATTTT
CSARSLGTSVNTQYF
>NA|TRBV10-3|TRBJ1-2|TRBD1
TGTGCCATCAGCTCTCGGACAGGGGTCGGCTATGGCTACACCTTC
CAISSRTGVGYGYTF
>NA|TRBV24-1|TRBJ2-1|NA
TGTGCCACCAGTGATCCTTCTCGGACATTCGGGCAGTTCTTC
CATSDPSRTFGQFF
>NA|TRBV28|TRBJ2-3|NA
TGTGCCAGCAGACGCACAGCTTCTAGCACAGATACGCAGTATTTT
CASRRTASSTDTQYF
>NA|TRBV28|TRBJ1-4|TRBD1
TGTGCCAGCAGTCTACGGAAACTCGGGACAGGGGTCCGAAAACTGTTTTTT
CASSLRKLGTGVRKLFF
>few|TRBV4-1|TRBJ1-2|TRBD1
TGCGCCAGCAGCCGTTCCGGACAGGCCGGTTATGGCTACACCTTC
CASSRSGQAGYGYTF
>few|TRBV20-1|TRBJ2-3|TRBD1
TGCAGTGCTCCCATTCCGGGACAGGGGATCACAGATACGCAGTATTTT
CSAPIPGQGITDTQYF
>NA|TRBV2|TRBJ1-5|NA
TGTGCCAGCAGCTGGAACGGCAATCAGCCCCAGCATTTT
CASSWNGNQPQHF
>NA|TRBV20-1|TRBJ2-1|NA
TGCAGTGCTAGGGGCTATGAGCAGTTCTTC
CSARGYEQFF
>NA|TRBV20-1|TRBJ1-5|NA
TGCAGTGCTAGCCGGACATTTGAACAGCCCCAGCATTTT
CSASRTFEQPQHF
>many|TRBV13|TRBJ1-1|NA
TGTGCCAGCAGCTTAGCACGTGTTGAAGCTTTCTTT
CASSLARVEAFF
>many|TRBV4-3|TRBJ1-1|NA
TGCGCCAGCAGCCAACAGGGGCGGACTGAAGCTTTCTTT
CASSQQGRTEAFF
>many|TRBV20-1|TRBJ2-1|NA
TGCAGTGCTTATCCCGTGCCCCGACTTTACAATGAGCAGTTCTTC
CSAYPVPRLYNEQFF
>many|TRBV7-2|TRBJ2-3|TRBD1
TGTGCCAGCAGCCAACAGGGGGCAGATACGCAGTATTTT
CASSQQGADTQYF
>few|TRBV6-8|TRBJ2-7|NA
TGTGCCAGCTTTTTCTGTCGACTCGCCTCCTACGAGCAGTACTTC
CASFFCRLASYEQYF
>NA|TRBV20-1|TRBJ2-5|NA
TGCAGTGCTAGAGACGGGGTAAAGGAGACCCAGTACTTC
CSARDGVKETQYF
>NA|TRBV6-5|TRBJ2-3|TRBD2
TGTGCCAGCAGTACCCGGCTAGCGGGAGGGAGTACAGATACGCAGTATTTT
CASSTRLAGGSTDTQYF
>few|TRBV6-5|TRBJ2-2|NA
TGTGCCAGCAGTTACTCGAGACAGAAGAACACCGGGGAGCTGTTTTTT
CASSYSRQKNTGELFF
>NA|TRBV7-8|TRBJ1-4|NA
TGTGCCAGCAGCTTAGGGGCAGTGTCAAGGAGAAAACTGTTTTTT
CASSLGAVSRRKLFF
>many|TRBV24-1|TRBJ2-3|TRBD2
TGTGCCACCACCACTAGCGATTCCACAGATACGCAGTATTTT
CATTTSDSTDTQYF
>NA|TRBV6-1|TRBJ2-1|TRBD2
TGTGCCATCGCCGGGGGGGCCCCTTTAGCCTACAATGAGCAGTTCTTC
CAIAGGAPLAYNEQFF
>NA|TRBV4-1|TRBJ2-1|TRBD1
TGCGCCAGCAGCCTGGGACAGGGTCGAGATGAGCAGTTCTTC
CASSLGQGRDEQFF
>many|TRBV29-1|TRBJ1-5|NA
TGCAGCGTTGAAGTGGGACCAGGGCAGCCCCAGCATTTT
CSVEVGPGQPQHF
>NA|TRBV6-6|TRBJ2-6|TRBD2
TGTGCCAGCGGAGGACTAGCTGATACTGGGGCCAACGTCCTGACTTTC
CASGGLADTGANVLTF